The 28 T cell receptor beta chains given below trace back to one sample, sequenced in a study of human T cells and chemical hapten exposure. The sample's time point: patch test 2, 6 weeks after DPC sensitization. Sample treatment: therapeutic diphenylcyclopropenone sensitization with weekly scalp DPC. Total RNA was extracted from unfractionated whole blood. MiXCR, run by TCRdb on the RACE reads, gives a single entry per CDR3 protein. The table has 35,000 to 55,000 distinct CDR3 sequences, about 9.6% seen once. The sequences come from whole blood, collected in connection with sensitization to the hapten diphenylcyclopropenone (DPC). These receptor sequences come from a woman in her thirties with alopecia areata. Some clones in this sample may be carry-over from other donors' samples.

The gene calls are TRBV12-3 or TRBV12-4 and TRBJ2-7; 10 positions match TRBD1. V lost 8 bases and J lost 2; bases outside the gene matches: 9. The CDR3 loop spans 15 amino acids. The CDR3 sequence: CASLDTGTGAYEQYF. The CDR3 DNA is TGTGCCAGCCTTGATACCGGGACAGGGGCCTACGAGCAGTACTTC.

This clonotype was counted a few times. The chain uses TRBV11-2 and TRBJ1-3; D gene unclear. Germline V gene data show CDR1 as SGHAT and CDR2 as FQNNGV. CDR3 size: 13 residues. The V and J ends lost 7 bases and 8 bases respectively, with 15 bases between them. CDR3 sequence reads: CASKRSGEDTIYF. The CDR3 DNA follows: TGTGCCAGCAAGCGAAGTGGGGAGGACACCATATATTTT.

The CDR3 nucleotides are TGTGCCAGCAGCTTAGACAGCGTGTATGGCTACACCTTC. It is translated as CASSLDSVYGYTF. The chain links TRBV7-2 to TRBJ1-2; D is uncertain. The V and J ends lost 1 base and 5 bases respectively, with 8 bases between them. This CDR3 is 13 amino acids long. Germline V lookup: CDR1 SGHTA, CDR2 FQGNSA.

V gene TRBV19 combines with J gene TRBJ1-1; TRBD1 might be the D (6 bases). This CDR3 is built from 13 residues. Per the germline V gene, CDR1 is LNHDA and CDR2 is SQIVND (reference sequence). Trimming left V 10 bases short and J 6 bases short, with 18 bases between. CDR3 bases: TGTGCCAATAAGGCAGGGGAATTCGCTGAAGCTTTCTTT. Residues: CANKAGEFAEAFF.

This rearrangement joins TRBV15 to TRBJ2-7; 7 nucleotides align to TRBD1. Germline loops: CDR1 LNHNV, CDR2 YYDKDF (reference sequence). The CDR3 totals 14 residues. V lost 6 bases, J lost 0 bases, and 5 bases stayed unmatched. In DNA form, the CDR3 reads TGTGCCACCAGTGTCCGGGACAGCTCCTACGAGCAGTACTTC. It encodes CATSVRDSSYEQYF.

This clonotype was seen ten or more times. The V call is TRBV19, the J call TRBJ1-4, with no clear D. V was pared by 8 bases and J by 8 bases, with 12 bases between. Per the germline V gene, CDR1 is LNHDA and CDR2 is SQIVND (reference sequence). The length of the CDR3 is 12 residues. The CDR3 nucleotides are TGTGCCAGTCCTCGACACCGAGAAAAACTGTTTTTT. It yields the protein CASPRHREKLFF. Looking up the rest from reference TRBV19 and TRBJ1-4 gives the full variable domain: DGGITQSPKYLFRKEGQNVTLSCEQNLNHDAMYWYRQDPGQGLRLIYYSQIVNDFQKGDIAEGYSVSREKKESFPLTVTSAQKNPTAFYLCASPRHREKLFFGSGTQLSVL.

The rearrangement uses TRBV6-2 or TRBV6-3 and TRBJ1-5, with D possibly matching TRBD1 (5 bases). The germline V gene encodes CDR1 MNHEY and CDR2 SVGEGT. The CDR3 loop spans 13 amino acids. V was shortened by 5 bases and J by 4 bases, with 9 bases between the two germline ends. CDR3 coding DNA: TGTGCCAGCAGTACCTCAGGGAATCAGCCCCAGCATTTT. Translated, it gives CASSTSGNQPQHF.

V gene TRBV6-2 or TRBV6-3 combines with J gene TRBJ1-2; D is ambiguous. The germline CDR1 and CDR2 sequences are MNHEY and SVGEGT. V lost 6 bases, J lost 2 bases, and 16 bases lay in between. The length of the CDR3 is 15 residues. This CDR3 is CASSPSRRQNYGYTF. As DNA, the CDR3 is TGTGCCAGCAGCCCCTCTAGGAGGCAGAACTATGGCTACACCTTC.

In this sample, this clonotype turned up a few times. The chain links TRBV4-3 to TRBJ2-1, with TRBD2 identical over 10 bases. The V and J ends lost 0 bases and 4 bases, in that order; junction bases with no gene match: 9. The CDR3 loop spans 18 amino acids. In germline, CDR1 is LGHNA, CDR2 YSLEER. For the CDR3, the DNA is TGCGCCAGCAGCCAAGATATACCGACTAGCGGGTTATACAATGAGCAGTTCTTC. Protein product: CASSQDIPTSGLYNEQFF.

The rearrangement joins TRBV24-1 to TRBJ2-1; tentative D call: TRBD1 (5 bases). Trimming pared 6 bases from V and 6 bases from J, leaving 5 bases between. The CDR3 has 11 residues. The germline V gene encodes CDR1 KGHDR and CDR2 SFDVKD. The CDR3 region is CATSQGNEQFF. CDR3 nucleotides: TGTGCCACCAGTCAGGGCAATGAGCAGTTCTTC.

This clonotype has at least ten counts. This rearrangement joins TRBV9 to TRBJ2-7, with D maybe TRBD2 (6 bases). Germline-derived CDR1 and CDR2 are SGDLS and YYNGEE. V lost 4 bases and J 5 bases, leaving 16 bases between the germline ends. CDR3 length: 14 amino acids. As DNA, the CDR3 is TGTGCCAGCAGCCCACGGGACTTCCAGGACGAGCAGTACTTC. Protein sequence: CASSPRDFQDEQYF.

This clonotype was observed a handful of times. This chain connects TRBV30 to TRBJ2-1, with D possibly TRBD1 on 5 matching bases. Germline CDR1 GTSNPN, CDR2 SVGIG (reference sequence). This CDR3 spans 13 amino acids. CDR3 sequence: CALDGQSYNEQFF. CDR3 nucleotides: TGTGCTTTGGATGGACAATCCTACAATGAGCAGTTCTTC.

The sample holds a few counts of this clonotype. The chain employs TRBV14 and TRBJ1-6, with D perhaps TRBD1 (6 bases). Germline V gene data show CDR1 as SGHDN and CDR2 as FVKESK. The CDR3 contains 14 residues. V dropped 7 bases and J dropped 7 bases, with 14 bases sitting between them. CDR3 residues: CASTTNGGNSPLHF. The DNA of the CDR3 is TGTGCCAGCACCACCAACGGGGGCAATTCACCCCTCCACTTT.

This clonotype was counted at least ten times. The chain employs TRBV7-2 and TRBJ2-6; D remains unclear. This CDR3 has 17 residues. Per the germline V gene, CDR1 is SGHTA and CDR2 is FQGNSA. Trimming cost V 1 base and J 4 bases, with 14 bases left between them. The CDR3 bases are TGTGCCAGCAGCTTAGGGCCTGTGGGGAACGGGGCCAACGTCCTGACTTTC. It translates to CASSLGPVGNGANVLTF.

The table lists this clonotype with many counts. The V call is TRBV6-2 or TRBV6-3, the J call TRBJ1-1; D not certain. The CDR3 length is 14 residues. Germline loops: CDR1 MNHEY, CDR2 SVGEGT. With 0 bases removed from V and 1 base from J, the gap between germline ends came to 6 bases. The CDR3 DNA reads TGTGCCAGCAGTTACTCTCTAGAGAACACTGAAGCTTTCTTT. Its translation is CASSYSLENTEAFF.

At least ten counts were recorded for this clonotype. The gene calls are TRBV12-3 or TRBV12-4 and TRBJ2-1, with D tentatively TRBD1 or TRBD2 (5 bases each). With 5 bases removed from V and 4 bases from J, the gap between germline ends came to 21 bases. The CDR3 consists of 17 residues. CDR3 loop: CASSTYDGDWGYNEQFF. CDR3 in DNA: TGTGCCAGCAGTACATACGACGGGGATTGGGGGTACAATGAGCAGTTCTTC.

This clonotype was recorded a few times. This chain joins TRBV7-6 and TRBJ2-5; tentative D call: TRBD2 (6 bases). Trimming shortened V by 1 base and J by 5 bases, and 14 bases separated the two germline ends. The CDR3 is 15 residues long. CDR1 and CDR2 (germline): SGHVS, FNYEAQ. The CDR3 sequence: CASSLEGLAWETQYF. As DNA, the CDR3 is TGTGCCAGCAGCTTAGAAGGGCTAGCGTGGGAGACCCAGTACTTC.

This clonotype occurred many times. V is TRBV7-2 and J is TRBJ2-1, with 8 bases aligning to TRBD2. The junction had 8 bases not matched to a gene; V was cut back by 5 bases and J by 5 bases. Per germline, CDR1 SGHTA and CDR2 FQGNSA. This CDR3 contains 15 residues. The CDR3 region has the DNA TGTGCCAGCAGCGTCCTCGGGGGGGCTGACAATGAGCAGTTCTTC. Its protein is CASSVLGGADNEQFF. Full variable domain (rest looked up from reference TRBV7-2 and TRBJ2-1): GAGVSQSPSNKVTEKGKDVELRCDPISGHTALYWYRQSLGQGLEFLIYFQGNSAPDKSGLPSDRFSAERTGGSVSTLTIQRTQQEDSAVYLCASSVLGGADNEQFFGPGTRLTVL.

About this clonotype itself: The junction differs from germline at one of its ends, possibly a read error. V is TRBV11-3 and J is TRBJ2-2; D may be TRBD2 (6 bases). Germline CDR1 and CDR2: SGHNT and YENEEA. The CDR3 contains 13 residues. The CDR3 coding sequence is TGTGCCAGCAGCTTGACTAGTGCCGGGGAGCTTTTTTTT. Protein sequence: CASSLTSAGELFF.

CDR3 sequence reads: CASSQDAGAATNEKLFF. The CDR3 DNA reads TGTGCCAGCAGCCAAGATGCGGGGGCTGCAACTAATGAAAAACTGTTTTTT. The rearrangement links TRBV4-2 to TRBJ1-4; D might be TRBD1 (6 bases). CDR1 is LGHNA, CDR2 YNFKEQ, per germline. Trimming cost V 0 bases and J 0 bases, with 11 bases left between them. This CDR3 contains 17 residues.

The CDR3 coding sequence is TGTGCCAGCAGCGACAGGCCCCCCTATGGCTACACCTTC. This translates into CASSDRPPYGYTF. This chain uses TRBV7-2 with TRBJ1-2, with TRBD1 as a possible D gene (6 bases). This CDR3 comprises 13 residues. The germline V and J ends were trimmed by 5 bases and 4 bases, with 11 bases remaining between them. Looked up from germline, CDR1 is SGHTA and CDR2 is FQGNSA.

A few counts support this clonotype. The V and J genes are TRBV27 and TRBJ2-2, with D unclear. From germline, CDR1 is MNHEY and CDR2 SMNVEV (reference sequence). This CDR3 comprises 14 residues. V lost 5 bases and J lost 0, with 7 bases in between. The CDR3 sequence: CASSHSSNTGELFF. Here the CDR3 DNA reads TGTGCCAGCAGTCACTCCTCGAACACCGGGGAGCTGTTTTTT.

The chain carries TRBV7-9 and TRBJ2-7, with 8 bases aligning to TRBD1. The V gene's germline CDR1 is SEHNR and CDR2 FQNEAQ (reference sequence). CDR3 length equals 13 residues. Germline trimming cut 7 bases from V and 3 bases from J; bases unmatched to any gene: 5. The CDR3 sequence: CASTRQGSYEQYF. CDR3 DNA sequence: TGTGCCAGCACCCGACAGGGGAGCTACGAGCAGTACTTC.

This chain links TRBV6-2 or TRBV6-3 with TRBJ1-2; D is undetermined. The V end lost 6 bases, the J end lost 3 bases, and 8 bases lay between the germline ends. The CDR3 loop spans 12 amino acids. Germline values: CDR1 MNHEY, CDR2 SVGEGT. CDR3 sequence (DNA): TGTGCCAGCAGCACAGAGGACTATGGCTACACCTTC. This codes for CASSTEDYGYTF.

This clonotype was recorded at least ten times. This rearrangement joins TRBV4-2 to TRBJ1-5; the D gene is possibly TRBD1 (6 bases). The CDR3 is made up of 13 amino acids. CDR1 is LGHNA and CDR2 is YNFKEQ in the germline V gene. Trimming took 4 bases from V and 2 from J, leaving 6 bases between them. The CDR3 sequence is CASSRQGNQPQHF. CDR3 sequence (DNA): TGTGCCAGCAGCCGACAGGGCAATCAGCCCCAGCATTTT.

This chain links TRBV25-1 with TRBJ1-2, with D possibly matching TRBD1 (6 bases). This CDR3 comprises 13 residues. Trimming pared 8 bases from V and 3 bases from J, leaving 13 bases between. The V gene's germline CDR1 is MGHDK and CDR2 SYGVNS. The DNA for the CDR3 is TGTGCCAGCCAAACAGGGTGGGACTATGGCTACACCTTC. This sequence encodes CASQTGWDYGYTF.

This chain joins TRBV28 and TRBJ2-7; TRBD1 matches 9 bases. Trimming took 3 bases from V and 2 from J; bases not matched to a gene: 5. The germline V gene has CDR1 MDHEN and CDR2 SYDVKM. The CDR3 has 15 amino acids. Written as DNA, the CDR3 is TGTGCCAGCAGTTTTCGGGACAGGGTACCCTACGAGCAGTACTTC. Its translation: CASSFRDRVPYEQYF.

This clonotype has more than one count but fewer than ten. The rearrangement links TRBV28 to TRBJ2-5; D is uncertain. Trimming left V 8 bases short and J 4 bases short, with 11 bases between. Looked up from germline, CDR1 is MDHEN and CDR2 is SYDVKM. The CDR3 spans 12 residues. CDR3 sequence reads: CASSRWGETQYF. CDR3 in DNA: TGTGCCAGCTCCCGGTGGGGAGAGACCCAGTACTTC.